The 22 T cell receptor beta chains below were found in one sample sequenced in a study of Ad26.COV2.S vaccination and SARS-CoV-2 variants (dated by TCRdb to about 2021). What this sample's treatment or condition label stands for: 15 to 20 received Ad26.COV2.S at low or high dose, single or two shots; 5 received placebo; per-sample allocation not given. Repertoires of vaccine and placebo recipients were sequenced from samples collected on day 63 after the first injection. Preparation of the library involved the immunoSEQ multiplex PCR assay. Drawn from immuneACCESS, this table holds only the in-frame rearrangements with V and J called that TCRdb kept. Clones are partly lost; checked studies trace under half to an unresolved V gene and leave the rest unexplained. The sample table shows about 400,000 clones, and approximately 90% are seen once. The leading ten clones occupy under 2% of the sample.

This specimen consisted of peripheral blood, obtained in a trial of Ad26.COV2.S vaccine versus placebo. These receptors originate from a person aged 18 to 59 who received the Ad26.COV2.S COVID-19 vaccine or a placebo.

The rearrangement uses TRBV7-3 and TRBJ2-1; a possible D gene is TRBD2 (6 bases). This CDR3 comprises 17 residues. V was shortened by 1 base and J by 4 bases, with 17 bases between the two germline ends. Germline CDR1 is SGHTA and CDR2 is FQGTGA. The CDR3 here is CASSLNPGGLPYNEQFF. The CDR3 DNA reads TGTGCCAGCAGCTTAAACCCCGGAGGGCTCCCTTACAATGAGCAGTTCTTC.

The V gene is TRBV14, the J gene TRBJ2-3; D is ambiguous. This CDR3 has 12 amino acids. CDR1 is SGHDN, CDR2 FVKESK, per germline. The ends were cut back, 3 bases at V and 2 bases at J, with 3 bases in the middle. This CDR3 is CASSHNTDTQYF. In DNA form, the CDR3 reads TGTGCCAGCAGCCACAACACAGATACGCAGTATTTT.

This chain joins TRBV3-1 (or the pseudogene TRBV3-2) and TRBJ2-1; TRBD2 aligns across 9 bases. Germline V gene lookup returns CDR1 LGHDT and CDR2 YNNKEL (reference sequence). This CDR3 has 17 amino acids. With 0 bases clipped from V and 1 base from J, the junction kept 4 bases outside the gene matches. CDR3 sequence: CASSQDWREGSYNEQFF. CDR3 nucleotide sequence: TGTGCCAGCAGCCAAGATTGGCGGGAGGGATCCTACAATGAGCAGTTCTTC.

V is TRBV6-5 and J is TRBJ1-1, with 7 bases identical to TRBD1. CDR1 is MNHEY, CDR2 SVGAGI, per germline. This CDR3 region has 13 residues. V was clipped by 8 bases and J by 2 bases; unmatched bases: 5. CDR3: CASLGQSNTEAFF. For the CDR3, the DNA is TGTGCCAGCCTGGGACAGAGTAACACTGAAGCTTTCTTT.

V usage is TRBV28 and J usage is TRBJ2-1; 11 positions match TRBD1. Germline lookup yields CDR1 MDHEN and CDR2 SYDVKM. CDR3 length: 14 amino acids. With V trimmed by 7 bases and J by 4 bases, 3 bases remained unmatched. The CDR3 spells CASTRDRGYNEQFF. CDR3 coding DNA: TGTGCCAGCACCCGGGACAGGGGGTACAATGAGCAGTTCTTC.

This clone came up once. CDR3 sequence: CASSLWDRGQETQYF. The CDR3 DNA is TGTGCCAGCAGCTTATGGGACAGGGGTCAAGAGACCCAGTACTTC. This rearrangement joins TRBV11-1 to TRBJ2-5; 10 bases match TRBD1. The trim removed 2 bases at V and 2 bases at J, leaving 2 bases unmatched. CDR1 and CDR2 (germline): SGHAT, FQDESV (reference sequence). This CDR3 is 15 amino acids long.

The chain joins TRBV12-3 or TRBV12-4 to TRBJ2-7; D unresolved. The CDR3 is 12 residues long. V gave up 2 bases and J gave up 2 bases, with 4 bases separating them. In nucleotides, the CDR3 is TGTGCCAGCAGTTTACTAGCCTACGAGCAGTACTTC. Amino acids: CASSLLAYEQYF.

V usage is TRBV5-1 and J usage is TRBJ2-5, with TRBD2 matching 12 bases. Trimming at V came to 4 bases and at J to 5 bases, leaving 3 bases not matched to a gene. The CDR3 extends over 14 amino acids. CDR1 and CDR2 (germline): SGHRS, YFSETQ. This CDR3 is CASSPTSGSETQYF. DNA for the CDR3: TGCGCCAGCAGCCCGACTAGCGGGAGCGAGACCCAGTACTTC.

The chain uses TRBV29-1 and TRBJ1-1; D uncertain. Trimming took 4 bases from V and 6 from J, leaving 9 bases between them. The V gene's germline CDR1 is SQVTM and CDR2 ANQGSEA. There are 11 residues in the CDR3. CDR3 coding DNA: TGCAGCGTTGGGGGAACAGCTGAAGCTTTCTTT. This encodes CSVGGTAEAFF.

This clone was observed a few times. This CDR3 reads CAWRGEGIGTGELFF. CDR3 nucleotides: TGTGCCTGGCGGGGGGAGGGGATCGGCACCGGGGAGCTGTTTTTT. The V gene is TRBV30, the J gene TRBJ2-2, with TRBD2 matching over 7 bases. Germline-derived CDR1 and CDR2 are GTSNPN and SVGIG (reference sequence). The CDR3 length is 15 residues. Losses at the gene ends were 5 bases for V and 4 bases for J; bases not matched to a gene: 10.

This chain joins TRBV27 and TRBJ2-7; D not certain. V was cut by 6 bases and J by 6 bases, with 21 bases left in between. The V gene's germline CDR1 is MNHEY and CDR2 SMNVEV (reference sequence). The CDR3 contains 15 residues. The CDR3 here is CASSPGRAIRIEQYF. The CDR3 nucleotides read TGTGCCAGCAGCCCTGGTAGGGCTATCCGGATCGAGCAGTACTTC.

The J gene is TRBJ2-1, the V gene TRBV11-3, with 7 bases aligning to TRBD1. The germline V gene has CDR1 SGHNT and CDR2 YENEEA. J lost 0 bases, V lost 7 bases, and 9 bases had no gene match. The CDR3 sequence is 16 residues long. The DNA of the CDR3 is TGTGCCAGCAACGACCCGGGACAGAGCTCCTACAATGAGCAGTTCTTC. Translated, it gives CASNDPGQSSYNEQFF.

This clone occurred a few times. The rearrangement uses TRBV4-1 and TRBJ2-3; 9 bases map to TRBD2. This CDR3 contains 15 residues. V lost 3 bases and J lost 1; bases outside the gene matches: 2. Germline-derived CDR1 and CDR2 are MGHRA and YSYEKL. In nucleotides, the CDR3 is TGCGCCAGCAGCCATGGACTAGCGCGCACAGATACGCAGTATTTT. It encodes CASSHGLARTDTQYF.

The V gene is TRBV13, the J gene TRBJ2-2; D uncertain. V was pared by 1 base and J by 7 bases, with 10 bases between. The CDR3 has 14 amino acids. Looked up from germline, CDR1 is PRHDT and CDR2 is FYEKMQ (reference sequence). The CDR3 DNA reads TGTGCCAGCAGCTTAGCCAGATTTAGCGGGGAGCTGTTTTTT. Translated, it gives CASSLARFSGELFF.

This chain connects TRBV28 to TRBJ2-1; 12 positions agree with TRBD1. CDR3 length: 15 amino acids. V was pared by 6 bases and J by 9 bases, with 9 bases of the junction left unmatched. CDR1 MDHEN and CDR2 SYDVKM come from the germline V gene. CDR3 loop: CASSKGTGGPGEQFF. As DNA, the CDR3 is TGTGCCAGCAGCAAAGGGACAGGGGGCCCGGGTGAGCAGTTCTTC.

This chain links TRBV12-3 or TRBV12-4 with TRBJ2-1, with D hard to call. CDR3 length: 13 amino acids. Deletions cut 3 bases from V and 8 bases from J, with 11 bases between. The CDR3 reads CASSLYLWDEQFF. The CDR3 DNA is TGTGCCAGCAGTTTGTACCTCTGGGATGAGCAGTTCTTC.

This chain links TRBV6-5 with TRBJ2-7; 9 nucleotides line up with TRBD1. The CDR3 is made up of 16 amino acids. Germline V gene data show CDR1 as MNHEY and CDR2 as SVGAGI. Unmatched junction bases numbered 10, after V lost 2 bases and J lost 5 bases. CDR3 loop: CASSYPPGQGSDEQYF. DNA for the CDR3: TGTGCCAGCAGTTACCCACCGGGACAGGGATCCGACGAGCAGTACTTC.

The chain is built from TRBV6-5 and TRBJ1-1, with D perhaps matching TRBD1 (6 bases). Trimming stripped 0 bases from V and 6 bases from J, with 8 bases between. Germline assignment: CDR1 MNHEY and CDR2 SVGAGI. The CDR3 sequence is 13 residues long. The CDR3: CASSYSRGAEAFF. The CDR3 DNA is TGTGCCAGCAGTTACTCGAGGGGGGCTGAAGCTTTCTTT.

The rearrangement links TRBV6-5 to TRBJ1-1; tentatively, D is TRBD1 (6 bases). Trimming shortened V by 6 bases and J by 4 bases, and 18 bases separated the two germline ends. The germline gives CDR1 MNHEY, CDR2 SVGAGI. The CDR3 sequence is 15 residues long. The DNA for the CDR3 is TGTGCCAGCAGCTTACAGGGCGGGGGAACCACTGAAGCTTTCTTT. Translating gives CASSLQGGGTTEAFF.

The CDR3 reads CASSVESILHNEQFF. DNA of the CDR3: TGTGCCAGCAGCGTAGAATCAATTCTTCACAATGAGCAGTTCTTC. The rearrangement joins TRBV9 to TRBJ2-1; D is undetermined. The germline V and J ends were trimmed by 0 bases and 5 bases, with 12 bases remaining between them. Looked up from germline, CDR1 is SGDLS and CDR2 is YYNGEE. This CDR3 spans 15 amino acids.

This clone was recorded only once. The chain combines TRBV3-1 (or the pseudogene TRBV3-2) with TRBJ2-7, with 8 positions matching TRBD2. This CDR3 spans 14 amino acids. The ends lost 4 bases at V and 3 bases at J; junction bases unmatched: 5. Germline V gives CDR1 LGHDT, CDR2 YNNKEL (reference sequence). CDR3 loop: CASSLAGGVYEQYF. The CDR3, as DNA: TGTGCCAGCAGCCTTGCGGGGGGTGTCTACGAGCAGTACTTC.

The J gene is TRBJ2-1, the V gene TRBV5-1, with D possibly being TRBD2 (6 bases). Trimming pared 0 bases from V and 6 bases from J, leaving 10 bases between. This CDR3 has 14 residues. The germline gives CDR1 SGHRS, CDR2 YFSETQ. CDR3 amino acids: CASSLDGLRNEQFF. The CDR3 coding sequence is TGCGCCAGCAGCTTGGATGGACTACGCAATGAGCAGTTCTTC.